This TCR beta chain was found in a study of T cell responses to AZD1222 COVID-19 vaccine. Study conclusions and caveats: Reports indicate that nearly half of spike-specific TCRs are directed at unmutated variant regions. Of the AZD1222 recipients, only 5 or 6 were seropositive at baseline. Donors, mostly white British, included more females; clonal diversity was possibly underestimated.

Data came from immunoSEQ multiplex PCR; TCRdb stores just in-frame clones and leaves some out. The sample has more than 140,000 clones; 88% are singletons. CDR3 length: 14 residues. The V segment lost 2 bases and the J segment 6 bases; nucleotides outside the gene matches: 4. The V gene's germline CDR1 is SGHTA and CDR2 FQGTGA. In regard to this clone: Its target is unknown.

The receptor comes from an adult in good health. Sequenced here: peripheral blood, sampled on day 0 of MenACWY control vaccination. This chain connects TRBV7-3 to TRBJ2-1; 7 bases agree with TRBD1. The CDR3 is CASSLLQGSNEQFF. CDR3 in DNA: TGTGCCAGCAGCTTACTACAGGGGTCCAATGAGCAGTTCTTC.